Sequencing of this T cell receptor (beta chain) was carried out in a study of post-analysis software for immune sequencing data. Prepared TCR beta cDNA libraries contained unique molecular identifiers. TCRdb reanalysed the PCR reads using MiXCR and keeps one entry per CDR3 protein. The table includes approximately 150,000 distinct CDR3 sequences, around 30% detected once. The sequencing sample was made of blood. This receptor was obtained from a girl aged 10 to 17 with multiple sclerosis.

CDR3 protein: CAISGQGTSESLVNEQYF. CDR3 coding DNA: TGTGCCATCAGTGGACAAGGGACTAGCGAGAGTCTAGTCAATGAGCAGTACTTC. The genes are TRBV10-3 and TRBJ2-5; 10 bases map to TRBD2. Germline values: CDR1 ENHRY, CDR2 SYGVKD. The junction had 22 bases not matched to a gene; V was cut back by 4 bases and J by 11 bases. The CDR3 extends over 18 amino acids.